This T cell receptor (beta chain) is drawn from a study of control samples from healthy donors and cancer patients. Assay used: immunoSEQ multiplex PCR; TCRdb lists only in-frame clones, some missing. Here the sample table reports some 180,000 clones. The CDR3 has 15 residues. The germline V gene has CDR1 LGHDT and CDR2 YNNKEL (reference sequence). V lost 3 bases to trimming and J lost 2 bases, with 11 bases between them. This clonotype originated in a woman aged 30 to 39 in good health. The sample taken for sequencing was blood. The chain has TRBV3-1 (or the pseudogene TRBV3-2) and TRBJ1-5, with D possibly TRBD1 on 5 matching bases. CDR3 amino acids: CASSHLVGGNQPQHF. CDR3 in DNA: TGTGCCAGCAGCCATCTCGTGGGGGGCAATCAGCCCCAGCATTTT.